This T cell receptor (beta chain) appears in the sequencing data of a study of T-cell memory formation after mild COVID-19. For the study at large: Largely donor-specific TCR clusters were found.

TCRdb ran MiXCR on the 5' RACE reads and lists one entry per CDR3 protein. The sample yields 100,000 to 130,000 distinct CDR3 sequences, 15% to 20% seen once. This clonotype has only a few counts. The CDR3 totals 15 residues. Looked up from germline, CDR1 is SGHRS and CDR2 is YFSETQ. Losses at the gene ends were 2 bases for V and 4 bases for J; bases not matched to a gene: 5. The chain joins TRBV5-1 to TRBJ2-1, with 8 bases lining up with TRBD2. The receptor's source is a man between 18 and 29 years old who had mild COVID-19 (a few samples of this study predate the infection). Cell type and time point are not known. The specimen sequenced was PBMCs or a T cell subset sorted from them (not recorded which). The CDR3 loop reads CASSFGTRGYNEQFF. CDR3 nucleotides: TGCGCCAGCAGCTTCGGGACTAGGGGATACAATGAGCAGTTCTTC.